This paragraph reports one TCR beta chain. The sample comes from a study of technical replicates of blood from a few donors. Clones were sequenced by immunoSEQ multiplex PCR, and TCRdb holds only the in-frame ones, with some missing. The data contain about 61,000 clones, around 97% of them seen just once; the ten biggest clones take up 0.19%. CDR1 and CDR2 (germline): SGHRS, YFSETQ. The V end lost 0 bases, the J end lost 3 bases, and 9 bases lay between the germline ends. The CDR3 runs 14 residues. This sequence originates from a human donor in good health. The source material was T cells isolated from PBMCs. The V gene is TRBV5-1, the J gene TRBJ2-5; D may be TRBD2 (6 bases). The CDR3 sequence: CASSLVLAEETQYF. DNA for the CDR3: TGCGCCAGCAGCTTGGTACTAGCCGAAGAGACCCAGTACTTC.